These 5 T cell receptor beta chains came from one sample sequenced in a study of blood T cell repertoires in COVID-19. Repertoires were generated with immunoSEQ multiplex PCR, while TCRdb's copy carries only in-frame clones and drops some. The sample holds 95,000 to 150,000 clones, 65% to 85% seen once. Sequenced: peripheral blood. These receptors all stem from a woman in her 70s with acute or convalescent COVID-19.

DNA of the CDR3: TGTGCCAGCAGCCAAGAAACGGGCTATGGCTACACCTTC. Its translation: CASSQETGYGYTF. V is TRBV3-1 (or the pseudogene TRBV3-2) and J is TRBJ1-2; the D is unclear. The CDR3 runs to 13 residues. V was pared by 0 bases and J by 4 bases, with 6 bases between. Germline CDR1 and CDR2: LGHDT and YNNKEL (reference sequence).

This chain uses TRBV4-3 with TRBJ2-5; D gene unclear. Trimming took off 1 base at V and 4 bases at J, with 7 bases between the two ends. The CDR3 runs to 13 residues. Germline loops: CDR1 LGHNA, CDR2 YSLEER. The CDR3 DNA is TGCGCCAGCAGCCAAGGACTGCTAGAGACCCAGTACTTC. Its translation: CASSQGLLETQYF.

The V call is TRBV7-2, the J call TRBJ1-6, with D tentatively TRBD1 (5 bases). CDR1 and CDR2 from the germline V gene are SGHTA and FQGNSA. V was trimmed by 5 bases and J by 10 bases, leaving 15 bases between them. The CDR3 runs 14 residues. Here the CDR3 reads CASSPLGGNSPLHF. The CDR3 DNA follows: TGTGCCAGCAGCCCCCTGGGGGGGAACTCACCCCTCCACTTT.

The chain employs TRBV4-2 and TRBJ1-3; D unresolved. Germline loops: CDR1 LGHNA, CDR2 YNFKEQ. The germline V and J ends were trimmed by 1 base and 8 bases, with 15 bases remaining between them. CDR3 length equals 15 residues. The CDR3 bases are TGTGCCAGCAGCCAAGGGATGGGAAACGGGGACACCATATATTTT. It translates to CASSQGMGNGDTIYF.

On this clone itself: Other nucleotide sequences in the sample specify the same CDR3. The V gene is TRBV3-1 (or the pseudogene TRBV3-2), the J gene TRBJ1-5, with D possibly matching TRBD1 (5 bases). The V end was cut by 3 bases, the J end by 7 bases, with 16 bases between. The CDR3 is 15 amino acids. Germline loops: CDR1 LGHDT, CDR2 YNNKEL (reference sequence). CDR3 sequence: CASSHSDRGWQPQHF. CDR3 coding DNA: TGTGCCAGCAGCCACAGTGATAGGGGATGGCAGCCCCAGCATTTT.